One sample yielded the 27 T cell receptor beta chains listed below, sequenced in a study of blood T cell repertoires in COVID-19. The table came from immunoSEQ multiplex PCR; TCRdb's copy has only in-frame clones and leaves some out. The profile shows fewer than 140,000 clones, roughly four fifths of them singletons. The sequenced material came from peripheral blood. These receptors were collected from a woman in her sixties with acute or convalescent COVID-19.

The chain couples TRBV5-5 to TRBJ2-3; perhaps TRBD1 as D (6 bases). V lost 4 bases and J lost 1, with 10 bases in between. The CDR3 contains 14 residues. The germline gives CDR1 SGHKS, CDR2 YYEKEE (reference sequence). CDR3 in amino acids: CASSLDRGTDTQYF. CDR3 DNA: TGTGCCAGCAGCCTGGACAGAGGCACAGATACGCAGTATTTT. The full variable domain, completed using reference TRBV5-5 and TRBJ2-3, is DAGVTQSPTHLIKTRGQQVTLRCSPISGHKSVSWYQQVLGQGPQFIFQYYEKEERGRGNFPDRFSARQFPNYSSELNVNALLLGDSALYLCASSLDRGTDTQYFGPGTRLTVL.

CDR3 nucleotide sequence: TGTGCCAGCAGCCCCCTGCTGAGCAACGGCTACGAGCAGTACTTC. Translated: CASSPLLSNGYEQYF. The chain recombines TRBV6-5 with TRBJ2-7; no clear D. Germline CDR1 is MNHEY and CDR2 is SVGAGI. CDR3 size: 15 residues. The germline V and J ends were trimmed by 6 bases and 3 bases, with 18 bases remaining between them.

This clone was detected only once. This chain uses TRBV7-8 with TRBJ1-2; 7 nucleotides agree with TRBD1. CDR1 and CDR2 (germline): SGHVS, FQNEAQ. This CDR3 region has 15 residues. The junction had 16 bases not matched to a gene; V was cut back by 5 bases and J by 10 bases. The CDR3 here is CASSPTMKTGQDYTF. The CDR3 DNA reads as TGTGCCAGCAGCCCGACAATGAAGACAGGGCAGGACTACACCTTC.

The chain couples TRBV27 to TRBJ2-1; D is possibly TRBD2 (5 bases). Germline lookup yields CDR1 MNHEY and CDR2 SMNVEV (reference sequence). The ends were cut back, 7 bases at V and 5 bases at J, with 21 bases in the middle. This CDR3 spans 16 amino acids. Here the CDR3 reads CASTKRGSGVDNEQFF. CDR3 in DNA: TGTGCCAGCACCAAACGGGGATCTGGGGTCGACAATGAGCAGTTCTTC.

The chain is built from TRBV4-1 and TRBJ1-3, with a tentative D call TRBD1 (5 bases). This CDR3 spans 17 amino acids. The V gene's germline CDR1 is MGHRA and CDR2 YSYEKL. V was cut by 1 base and J by 1 base, with 14 bases left in between. The CDR3 bases are TGCGCCAGCAGCCAAGGGGGCCTCGGGCTGTCTGGAAACACCATATATTTT. It translates to CASSQGGLGLSGNTIYF.

J is TRBJ2-6 and V is TRBV2; D is ambiguous. Germline V CDR1 and CDR2: SNHLY, FYNNEI. CDR3 size: 16 residues. Trimming shortened V by 5 bases and J by 0 bases, and 11 bases separated the two germline ends. DNA of the CDR3: TGTGCCAGCAGTCAAACCCGTAGCTCTGGGGCCAACGTCCTGACTTTC. Translated, it gives CASSQTRSSGANVLTF.

A few counts support this clone. The V call is TRBV3-1 (or the pseudogene TRBV3-2), the J call TRBJ1-1; D is ambiguous. Germline-derived CDR1 and CDR2 are LGHDT and YNNKEL (reference sequence). This CDR3 is built from 14 residues. V lost 7 bases to trimming and J lost 0 bases, with 12 bases between them. CDR3 in amino acids: CASKATEMNTEAFF. The DNA of the CDR3 is TGTGCCAGCAAAGCGACTGAGATGAACACTGAAGCTTTCTTT.

The chain carries TRBV6-4 and TRBJ2-1, with TRBD1 identical over 11 bases. Germline CDR1 MRHNA, CDR2 SNTAGT. J gave up 4 bases and V 3 bases, and 8 bases lay outside the gene matches. This CDR3 is built from 17 residues. The CDR3, as DNA: TGTGCCAGCAGTGAGGGGACAGGGGGGGACCCTTACAATGAGCAGTTCTTC. Translated: CASSEGTGGDPYNEQFF.

The table lists this clone with a few counts. This chain uses TRBV5-1 with TRBJ2-5; 11 bases map to TRBD2. Germline CDR1 reads SGHRS; CDR2 reads YFSETQ. V gave up 4 bases and J gave up 2 bases; unmatched junction bases: 10. CDR3 length: 17 amino acids. The CDR3 coding sequence is TGCGCCAGCAGCCAAAAACTAGCGGGGGACCATCAAGAGACCCAGTACTTC. It encodes CASSQKLAGDHQETQYF.

The chain joins TRBV6-5 to TRBJ1-6; 7 nucleotides line up with TRBD1. Germline V CDR1 and CDR2: MNHEY, SVGAGI. This CDR3 contains 15 residues. The junction had 6 bases not matched to a gene; V was cut back by 3 bases and J by 7 bases. The CDR3 nucleotides are TGTGCCAGCAGTTATCTCGCAGGGGGGAATTCACCCCTCCACTTT. Amino acids: CASSYLAGGNSPLHF.

The chain couples TRBV5-8 to TRBJ2-7, with 13 bases matching TRBD2. With V trimmed by 4 bases and J by 2 bases, 6 bases remained unmatched. This CDR3 spans 16 amino acids. In germline, CDR1 is SGHTS, CDR2 YDEGEE. CDR3 residues: CASSKGLAGPPYEQYF. CDR3 coding DNA: TGTGCCAGCAGCAAGGGACTAGCGGGGCCCCCCTACGAGCAGTACTTC.

The V gene is TRBV5-1, the J gene TRBJ1-3, with 11 nucleotides matching TRBD1. V lost 4 bases, J lost 1 base, and 4 bases stayed unmatched. From germline, CDR1 is SGHRS and CDR2 YFSETQ. This CDR3 spans 16 amino acids. The CDR3 loop reads CASSTGQGASGNTIYF. CDR3 bases: TGCGCCAGCAGCACTGGACAGGGGGCTTCTGGAAACACCATATATTTT.

The gene calls are TRBV18 and TRBJ1-1; D may be TRBD1 (6 bases). Germline loops: CDR1 KGHSH, CDR2 LQKENI. This CDR3 has 11 amino acids. V was pared by 5 bases and J by 10 bases, with 11 bases between. As DNA, the CDR3 is TGTGCCAGCTCATCACAGGGAGTAGCTTTCTTT. This translates into CASSSQGVAFF.

V is TRBV27 and J is TRBJ2-1, with TRBD2 matching 7 bases. Germline CDR1 is MNHEY and CDR2 is SMNVEV (reference sequence). The CDR3 has 15 residues. The junction had 13 bases not matched to a gene; V was cut back by 6 bases and J by 8 bases. The chain's CDR3 is CASSPRRLALDEQFF. The CDR3 DNA follows: TGTGCCAGCAGCCCTCGAAGACTAGCTCTTGATGAGCAGTTCTTC.

The V call is TRBV19, the J call TRBJ2-1, with 10 bases lining up with TRBD1. The CDR3 has 13 residues. Germline V gives CDR1 LNHDA, CDR2 SQIVND (reference sequence). The junction had 4 bases not matched to a gene; V was cut back by 9 bases and J by 5 bases. CDR3 protein: CASTTGGHNEQFF. The CDR3 nucleotides are TGTGCCAGCACGACAGGGGGCCACAATGAGCAGTTCTTC.

V is TRBV4-1 and J is TRBJ1-2; tentatively, D is TRBD1 (6 bases). This CDR3 comprises 19 residues. Trimming stripped 2 bases from V and 5 bases from J, with 27 bases between. Germline CDR1 reads MGHRA; CDR2 reads YSYEKL. DNA for the CDR3: TGCGCCAGCAGCCAAACCCATCAGGGGTCCCTTTCCACATCATATGGCTACACCTTC. This gives the protein CASSQTHQGSLSTSYGYTF.

The V gene is TRBV11-2, the J gene TRBJ1-1; D gene uncertain. V was cut by 0 bases and J by 4 bases, with 6 bases left in between. The CDR3 contains 13 residues. The V gene's germline CDR1 is SGHAT and CDR2 FQNNGV. Here the CDR3 DNA reads TGTGCCAGCAGCTTAGATCTTTCCACTGAAGCTTTCTTT. Translation gives CASSLDLSTEAFF. Drawing the rest from reference TRBV11-2 and TRBJ1-1, the complete variable domain is EAGVAQSPRYKIIEKRQSVAFWCNPISGHATLYWYQQILGQGPKLLIQFQNNGVVDDSQLPKDRFSAERLKGVDSTLKIQPAKLEDSAVYLCASSLDLSTEAFFGQGTRLTVV.

The rearrangement joins TRBV5-6 to TRBJ1-1; D might be TRBD1 (5 bases). Germline V CDR1 and CDR2: SGHDT, YYEEEE. Trimming cost V 0 bases and J 3 bases, with 21 bases left between them. The CDR3 totals 18 residues. CDR3 in amino acids: CASSLVGTQTWEDTEAFF. The CDR3 DNA reads TGTGCCAGCAGCTTGGTCGGGACTCAAACCTGGGAGGACACTGAAGCTTTCTTT.

The CDR3 here is CASSLSGRHTGELFF. As DNA, the CDR3 is TGTGCCAGCAGCTTAAGCGGGAGGCACACCGGGGAGCTGTTTTTT. V gene TRBV5-5 combines with J gene TRBJ2-2; TRBD2 matches 9 bases. The CDR3 runs to 15 residues. The J segment lost 3 bases and the V segment lost 2 bases, leaving 2 bases of the junction unmatched. Germline V gene sequence: CDR1 SGHKS, CDR2 YYEKEE (reference sequence).

The gene calls are TRBV11-2 and TRBJ2-1, with D perhaps matching TRBD2 (6 bases). Germline values: CDR1 SGHAT, CDR2 FQNNGV. V was cut by 1 base and J by 5 bases, with 12 bases left in between. This CDR3 comprises 15 residues. The DNA for the CDR3 is TGTGCCAGCAGCTTAGCACTAGCTGGGCACAATGAGCAGTTCTTC. Residues: CASSLALAGHNEQFF. Complete variable domain (other parts from reference TRBV11-2 and TRBJ2-1): EAGVAQSPRYKIIEKRQSVAFWCNPISGHATLYWYQQILGQGPKLLIQFQNNGVVDDSQLPKDRFSAERLKGVDSTLKIQPAKLEDSAVYLCASSLALAGHNEQFFGPGTRLTVL.

DNA of the CDR3: TGTGCCAGCAGCCCTAGGGTCCCGACTAGCGGCCACGAGCAGTACTTC. Its translation is CASSPRVPTSGHEQYF. The V gene is TRBV7-8, the J gene TRBJ2-7, with 9 bases that match TRBD2. V shed 5 bases and J 5 bases; nucleotides not matched to a gene: 13. The CDR3 runs 16 residues. Germline V gene sequence: CDR1 SGHVS, CDR2 FQNEAQ.

J is TRBJ1-2 and V is TRBV12-3 or TRBV12-4; TRBD1 matches 7 bases. The ends lost 8 bases at V and 7 bases at J; junction bases unmatched: 4. This CDR3 is 11 amino acids long. Here the CDR3 DNA reads TGTGCCAGCTCCGACAGGGCTGGCTACACCTTC. Its translation is CASSDRAGYTF.

The chain uses TRBV19 and TRBJ2-1; D uncertain. The V end lost 4 bases, the J end lost 0 bases, and 4 bases lay between the germline ends. Germline CDR1 reads LNHDA; CDR2 reads SQIVND (reference sequence). CDR3 length: 13 residues. CDR3 sequence (DNA): TGTGCCAGTAGTAGCGGCTCCTACAATGAGCAGTTCTTC. Translated: CASSSGSYNEQFF.

The chain combines TRBV28 with TRBJ1-2; no reliable D call. V lost 5 bases, J lost 0 bases, and 13 bases lay in between. Looked up from germline, CDR1 is MDHEN and CDR2 is SYDVKM. This CDR3 spans 15 amino acids. CDR3 in amino acids: CASSVNRGTNYGYTF. DNA of the CDR3: TGTGCCAGCAGTGTGAACCGGGGTACTAACTATGGCTACACCTTC.

The chain couples TRBV27 to TRBJ2-7; 7 bases match TRBD2. V lost 2 bases to trimming and J lost 0 bases; unmatched junction nucleotides: 4. The CDR3 runs 15 residues. Germline V gene sequence: CDR1 MNHEY, CDR2 SMNVEV (reference sequence). The CDR3 spells CASSLGLAASYEQYF. CDR3 nucleotide sequence: TGTGCCAGCAGTTTAGGGCTAGCGGCCTCCTACGAGCAGTACTTC.

This rearrangement joins TRBV28 to TRBJ1-2; 7 bases are shared with TRBD1. J was trimmed by 7 bases and V by 4 bases; bases with no gene match: 9. Germline V CDR1 and CDR2: MDHEN, SYDVKM. The CDR3 sequence is 14 residues long. In DNA form, the CDR3 reads TGTGCCAGCAGTTCCGGACAGGCGGCGAGTGGCTACACCTTC. Translation gives CASSSGQAASGYTF.

This clone has more than one count but fewer than ten. DNA of the CDR3: TGTGCCATCAGTGTAGAGGGGGCGAACACCGGGGAGCTGTTTTTT. This sequence encodes CAISVEGANTGELFF. The chain employs TRBV10-3 and TRBJ2-2, with D perhaps TRBD1 (6 bases). In germline, CDR1 is ENHRY, CDR2 SYGVKD. The CDR3 extends over 15 amino acids. Trimming took off 4 bases at V and 0 bases at J, with 9 bases between the two ends.